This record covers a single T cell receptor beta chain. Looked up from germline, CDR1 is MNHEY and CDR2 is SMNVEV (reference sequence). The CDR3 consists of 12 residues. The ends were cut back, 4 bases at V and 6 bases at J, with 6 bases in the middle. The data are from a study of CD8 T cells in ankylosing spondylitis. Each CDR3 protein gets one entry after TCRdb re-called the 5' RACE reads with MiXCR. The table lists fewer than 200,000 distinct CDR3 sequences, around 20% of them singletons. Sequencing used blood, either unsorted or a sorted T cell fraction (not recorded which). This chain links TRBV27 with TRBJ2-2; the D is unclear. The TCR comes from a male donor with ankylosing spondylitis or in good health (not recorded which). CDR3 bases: TGTGCCAGCAGTTCCCCTTCCGGGGAGCTGTTTTTT. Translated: CASSSPSGELFF.